The clone carrying this TCR beta chain was counted only a few times. Its target is not known. This sample's treatment: roughly 18 received Ad26.COV2.S at low or high dose, single or two shots; 5 received placebo; per-sample allocation not given. Specimen acquisition occurred on day 63 following the initial vaccine or placebo injection. What was given as vaccine was an Ad26 vector encoding Wuhan-strain SARS-CoV-2 spike. Looked up from germline, CDR1 is SGHNT and CDR2 is YYREEE (reference sequence). The CDR3 is 14 amino acids. V lost 1 base and J 9 bases, leaving 13 bases between the germline ends. The data were taken from a study of Ad26.COV2.S vaccination and SARS-CoV-2 variants. For the study at large: Recipients of Ad26.COV2.S got it intramuscularly, once or twice 56 days apart. Study-level points and caveats: With respect to non-spike TCR breadth, vaccine and placebo recipients were similar.

Clones were sequenced by immunoSEQ multiplex PCR, and TCRdb holds only the in-frame ones, with some missing. This repertoire shows around 370,000 clones, around 84% found once; its top ten account for around 3%. The clonotype comes from a person aged 18-65 years who received the Ad26.COV2.S COVID-19 vaccine or a placebo. V is TRBV5-4 and J is TRBJ2-2; D gene uncertain. The sample here was peripheral blood, taken in a trial of Ad26.COV2.S vaccine versus placebo. The CDR3 loop reads CASSLRTDGRELFF. As DNA, the CDR3 is TGTGCCAGCAGCTTGAGGACGGACGGACGGGAGCTGTTTTTT. Combining the CDR3 with reference TRBV5-4 and TRBJ2-2 gives the whole variable domain ETGVTQSPTHLIKTRGQQVTLRCSSQSGHNTVSWYQQALGQGPQFIFQYYREEENGRGNFPPRFSGLQFPNYSSELNVNALELDDSALYLCASSLRTDGRELFFGEGSRLTVL.